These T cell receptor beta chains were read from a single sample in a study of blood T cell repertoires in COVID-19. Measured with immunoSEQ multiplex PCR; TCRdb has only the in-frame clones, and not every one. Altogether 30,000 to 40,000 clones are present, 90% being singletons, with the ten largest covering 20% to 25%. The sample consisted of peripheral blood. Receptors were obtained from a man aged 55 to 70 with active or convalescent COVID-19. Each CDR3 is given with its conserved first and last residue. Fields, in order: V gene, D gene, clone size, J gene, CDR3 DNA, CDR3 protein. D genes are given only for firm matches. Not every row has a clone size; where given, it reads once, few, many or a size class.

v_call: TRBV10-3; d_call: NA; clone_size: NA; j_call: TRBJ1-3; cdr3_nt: TGTGCCATCAGTGAGTCCAGGGGAGGAAACACCATATATTTT; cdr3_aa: CAISESRGGNTIYF
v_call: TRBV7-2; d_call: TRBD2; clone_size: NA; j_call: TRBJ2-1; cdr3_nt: TGTGCCAGCAGCTTAGGACTAGCCCCACTCACCTACAATGAGCAGTTCTTC; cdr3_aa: CASSLGLAPLTYNEQFF
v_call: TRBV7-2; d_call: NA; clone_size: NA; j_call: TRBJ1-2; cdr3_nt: TGTGCCAGCAGCTCCCCCCTATTTTATGGCTACACCTTC; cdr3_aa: CASSSPLFYGYTF
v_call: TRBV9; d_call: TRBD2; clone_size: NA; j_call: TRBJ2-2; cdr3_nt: TGTGCCAGCAGCCAGACTAGCGGGAAACACACCGGGGAGCTGTTTTTT; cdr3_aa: CASSQTSGKHTGELFF
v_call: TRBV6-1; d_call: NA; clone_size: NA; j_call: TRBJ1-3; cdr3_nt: TGTGCCAGCAGTGAATCGCTAGGGGTAAACACCATATATTTT; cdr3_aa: CASSESLGVNTIYF
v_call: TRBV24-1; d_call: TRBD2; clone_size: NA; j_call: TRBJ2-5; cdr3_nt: TGTGCCACCAGTGATTTCCCTAGCACTGCGGGAGACCAAGAGACCCAGTACTTC; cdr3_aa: CATSDFPSTAGDQETQYF
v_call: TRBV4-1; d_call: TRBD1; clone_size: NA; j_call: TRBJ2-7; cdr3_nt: TGCGCCAGCAGCCAAGGGAGCAGGGGGTTCTACGAGCAGTACTTC; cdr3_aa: CASSQGSRGFYEQYF
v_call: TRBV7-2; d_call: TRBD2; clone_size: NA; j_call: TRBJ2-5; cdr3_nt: TGTGCCAGCAGCATACTAGCGGGAGCAGTGGAGACCCAGTACTTC; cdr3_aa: CASSILAGAVETQYF
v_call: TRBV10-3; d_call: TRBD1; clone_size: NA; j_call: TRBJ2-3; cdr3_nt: TGTGCCATCAGTGTTCAGGCAGGGGGCGGCTCAGATACGCAGTATTTT; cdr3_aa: CAISVQAGGGSDTQYF
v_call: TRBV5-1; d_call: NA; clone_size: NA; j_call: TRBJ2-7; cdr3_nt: TGCGCCAGCAGCTTGGGAGGGGGCTACGAGCAGTACTTC; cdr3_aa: CASSLGGGYEQYF
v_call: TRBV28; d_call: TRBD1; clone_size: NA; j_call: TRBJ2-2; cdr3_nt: TGTGCCAGCAGCCCTGCTGGGGACAGGGAGGCCGGGGAGCTGTTTTTT; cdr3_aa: CASSPAGDREAGELFF
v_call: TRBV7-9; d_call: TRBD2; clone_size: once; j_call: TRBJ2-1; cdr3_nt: TGTGCCAGCAGCTTAGTGGAAGCGGGGACGTTTGAGCAGTTCTTC; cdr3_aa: CASSLVEAGTFEQFF
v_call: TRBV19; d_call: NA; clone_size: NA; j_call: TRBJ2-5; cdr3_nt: TGTGCCAGTAGTATAGCTCGACCGGTGGGGCTCGAGACCCAGTACTTC; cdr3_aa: CASSIARPVGLETQYF
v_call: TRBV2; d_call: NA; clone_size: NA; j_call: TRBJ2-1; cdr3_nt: TGTGCCAGCAGTCCCAATAGGGGGAATGAGCAGTTCTTC; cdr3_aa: CASSPNRGNEQFF
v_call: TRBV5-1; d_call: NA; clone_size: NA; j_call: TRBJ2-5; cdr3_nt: TGCGCCAGCAGCTTGGTAGCTCCGGAGACCCAGTACTTC; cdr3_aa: CASSLVAPETQYF
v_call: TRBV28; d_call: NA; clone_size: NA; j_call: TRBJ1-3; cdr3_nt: TGTGCCAGCCGGGACTCCCTCTCTGGAAACACCATATATTTT; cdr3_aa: CASRDSLSGNTIYF
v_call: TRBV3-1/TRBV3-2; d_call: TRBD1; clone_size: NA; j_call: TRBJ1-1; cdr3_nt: TGTGCCAGCAGCCAAATAACAGGGGCTAAAAGTGAAGCTTTCTTT; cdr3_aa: CASSQITGAKSEAFF
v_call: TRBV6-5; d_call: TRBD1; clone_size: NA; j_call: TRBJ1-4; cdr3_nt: TGTGCCAGCAGTTCCAGGGGGCTCCCTGAAAAACTGTTTTTT; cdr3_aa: CASSSRGLPEKLFF
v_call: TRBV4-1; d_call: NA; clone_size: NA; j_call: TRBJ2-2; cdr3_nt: TGCGCCAGCAGCCAAGGTTTGCGGGCCTCGAACACCGGGGAGCTGTTTTTT; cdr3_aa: CASSQGLRASNTGELFF
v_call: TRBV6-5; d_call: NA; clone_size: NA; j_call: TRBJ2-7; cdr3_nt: TGTGCCAGTACTAACAGGCCAATGAATTACGAGCAGTACTTC; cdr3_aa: CASTNRPMNYEQYF
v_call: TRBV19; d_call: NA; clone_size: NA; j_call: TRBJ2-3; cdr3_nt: TGTGCCAGTAGTAACCCGATCAAAGGTGAATGGACAGAAGATACGCAGTATTTT; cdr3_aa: CASSNPIKGEWTEDTQYF
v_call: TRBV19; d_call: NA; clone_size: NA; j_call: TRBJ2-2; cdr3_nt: TGTGCCAGTAGTACAGGGATGGGGTCAGACACCGGGGAGCTGTTTTTT; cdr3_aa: CASSTGMGSDTGELFF
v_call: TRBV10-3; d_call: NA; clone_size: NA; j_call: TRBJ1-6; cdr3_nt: TGTGCCATCAGTGAGAGGGGCGATTTAAATTCACCCCTCCACTTT; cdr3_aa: CAISERGDLNSPLHF
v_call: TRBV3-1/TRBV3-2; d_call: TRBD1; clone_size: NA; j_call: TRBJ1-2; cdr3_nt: TGTGCCAGCAGCCAGACAGGGACACCCTATGGCTACACCTTC; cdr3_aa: CASSQTGTPYGYTF
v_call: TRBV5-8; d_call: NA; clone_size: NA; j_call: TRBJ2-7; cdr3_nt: TGTGCCAGCAGCTTGGTCAAGACAAGGACCTACGAGCAGTACTTC; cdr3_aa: CASSLVKTRTYEQYF
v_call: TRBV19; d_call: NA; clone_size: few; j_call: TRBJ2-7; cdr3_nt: TGTGCCAGTAGTATTTCAGGACAACCTTACGAGCAGTACTTC; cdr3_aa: CASSISGQPYEQYF
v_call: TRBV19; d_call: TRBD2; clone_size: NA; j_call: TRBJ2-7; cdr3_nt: TGTGCCAGTAGACAACTAGCGGGGAGCTCCTACGAGCAGTACTTC; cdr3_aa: CASRQLAGSSYEQYF
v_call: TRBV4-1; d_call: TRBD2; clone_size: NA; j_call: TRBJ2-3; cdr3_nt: TGCGCCAGCAGCCAAAACCTACTAGCGGTTAGCACAGATACGCAGTATTTT; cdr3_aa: CASSQNLLAVSTDTQYF
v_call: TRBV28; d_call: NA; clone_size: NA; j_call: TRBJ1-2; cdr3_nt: TGTGCCAGCAGTTTAATCCCCAGGGGACCCTATGGCTACACCTTC; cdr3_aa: CASSLIPRGPYGYTF
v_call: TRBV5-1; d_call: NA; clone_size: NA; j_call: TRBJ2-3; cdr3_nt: TGCGCCAGCAGCTGGACGGTTGCGGGGGCTACTGCAGATACGCAGTATTTT; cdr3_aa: CASSWTVAGATADTQYF